This T cell receptor (beta chain) came from a study of blood T cell repertoires in COVID-19. About the study: Samples came from the United States, Italy and Spain, spanning acute and convalescent COVID-19.

Original methodology: Amplifying reference gene primers gave estimates of nucleated cell counts. The data were produced by immunoSEQ multiplex PCR, yet TCRdb's version contains in-frame clones alone and is incomplete. V and J calls and clone size come straight from that table; D and trimming were deduced from the DNA. The profile shows 140,000 to 150,000 clones, around 82% of them singletons. The V end was cut by 0 bases, the J end by 8 bases, with 10 bases between. The V gene's germline CDR1 is LGHNA and CDR2 YNFKEQ. The length of the CDR3 is 13 residues. Sequencing used peripheral blood. This clonotype was sampled from a man in his 60s with active or convalescent COVID-19. This sequence joins TRBV4-2 and TRBJ1-1; TRBD1 might be the D (5 bases). As DNA, the CDR3 is TGTGCCAGCAGCCAAGAGATTGACAGCGAAGCTTTCTTT. Protein product: CASSQEIDSEAFF.